This T cell receptor (beta chain) emerged from a study of CD8+CD57+ T cells in acquired aplastic anemia. Selection for sequencing was limited to patients who had shown CD8+CD57+ cell expansion by flow cytometry. In its sample, this clonotype was seen many times. The trim removed 6 bases at V and 4 bases at J, leaving 8 bases unmatched. Germline loops: CDR1 SNHLY, CDR2 FYNNEI. CDR3 length: 15 residues. Using genomic DNA as the template, TCR beta VDJ and CDR3 profiling was carried out. TCRdb re-called the reads through MiXCR, storing one row per CDR3 protein. The table records about 150,000 distinct CDR3 sequences, over 50% of them present only once.

The sequence came from a human donor with aplastic anemia. The sample comprised sorted CD4+, CD8+, or CD8+CD57+ T cells (not recorded which) from PBMCs. The rearrangement uses TRBV2 and TRBJ1-2, with TRBD1 identical over 10 bases. CDR3 amino acids: CASRISGTGAYGYTF. CDR3 coding DNA: TGTGCCAGCAGAATTTCCGGGACAGGGGCCTATGGCTACACCTTC.